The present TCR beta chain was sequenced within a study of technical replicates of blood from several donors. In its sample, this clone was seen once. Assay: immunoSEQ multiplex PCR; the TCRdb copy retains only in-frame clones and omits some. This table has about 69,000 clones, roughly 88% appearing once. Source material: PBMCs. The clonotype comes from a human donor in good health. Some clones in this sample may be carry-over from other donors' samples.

CDR3 sequence (DNA): TGCGCCAGCAGCTTGGAATCGGGGGGCACTGAAGCTTTCTTT. It encodes CASSLESGGTEAFF. V and J are TRBV5-1 and TRBJ1-1; tentative D call: TRBD1 (5 bases). V was trimmed by 0 bases and J by 4 bases, leaving 10 bases between them. Germline V lookup: CDR1 SGHRS, CDR2 YFSETQ. This CDR3 spans 14 amino acids.